This paragraph reports one T cell receptor beta chain. Its antigen is undetermined. This record belongs to a study of T cell responses to AZD1222 COVID-19 vaccine. Trimming removed 3 bases from V and 5 bases from J; junction bases left unmatched: 6. In germline, CDR1 is MGHRA, CDR2 YSYEKL. The CDR3 is made up of 17 amino acids. General study findings and limits: The donor cohort was predominantly white British with a female majority, and clonal diversity may have been underestimated.

Sequencing was performed with immunoSEQ multiplex PCR; in TCRdb, only in-frame clones are kept and a portion is missing. Of some 90,000 clones in the sample, 88% were seen once. The starting material was peripheral blood, obtained on day 0 of AZD1222 vaccination. V is TRBV4-1 and J is TRBJ2-3; 15 bases are shared with TRBD2. The source of this sequence is an adult in good health. This CDR3 is CASSHPGLAGGIDTQYF. CDR3 nucleotide sequence: TGCGCCAGCAGCCACCCGGGACTAGCGGGAGGTATAGATACGCAGTATTTT.